This T cell receptor beta chain originates from a study of cytomegalovirus exposure and HLA in healthy donors. About the study: Earlier, fewer than 130 million unique TCR beta sequences were recovered from about 200 million T cells by an analysis. Samples from HLA-typed donors yielded approximately 80 million unique TCRs in an early data release. Among the roughly 430 genotyped donors, approximately 82% were placed in the Caucasian-associated ancestry cluster. Study findings and constraints: Common viral pathogens seemed to be connected with several of the most significant clusters, according to a later analysis.

This clone was counted once. Its target is not known. PCR employed 60 Vbeta and 13 Jbeta primers. The protocol was immunoSEQ multiplex PCR, while the TCRdb copy is restricted to in-frame clones and leaves out a portion. The sample has about 170,000 clones, approximately 80% seen once. The V gene lost 6 bases and the J gene lost 0 bases, with 9 bases spanning the gap. This CDR3 region has 14 residues. In germline, CDR1 is MNHEY, CDR2 SMNVEV (reference sequence). This receptor was obtained from a woman in her forties or fifties in good health and CMV-seropositive. Input material: PBMCs. The chain uses TRBV27 and TRBJ2-1, with D possibly TRBD1 on 5 matching bases. The CDR3 DNA reads as TGTGCCAGCAGGCAGGGTTACTCCTACAATGAGCAGTTCTTC. This translates into CASRQGYSYNEQFF.